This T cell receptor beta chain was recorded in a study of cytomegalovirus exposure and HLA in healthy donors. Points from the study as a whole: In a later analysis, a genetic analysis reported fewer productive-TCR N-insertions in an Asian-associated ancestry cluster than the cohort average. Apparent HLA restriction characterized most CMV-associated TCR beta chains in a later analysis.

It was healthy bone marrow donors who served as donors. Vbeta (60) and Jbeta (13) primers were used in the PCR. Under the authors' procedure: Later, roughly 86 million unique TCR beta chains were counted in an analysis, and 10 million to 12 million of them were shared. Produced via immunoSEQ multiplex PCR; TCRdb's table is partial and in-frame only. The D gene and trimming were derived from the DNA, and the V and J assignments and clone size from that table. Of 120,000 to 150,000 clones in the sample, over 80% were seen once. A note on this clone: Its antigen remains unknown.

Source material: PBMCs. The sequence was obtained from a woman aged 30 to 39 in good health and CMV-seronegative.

CDR3 in amino acids: CASSPETSRRYYEQYF. Written as DNA, the CDR3 is TGCGCCAGCAGCCCCGAGACTAGCCGCCGCTACTACGAGCAGTACTTC. The chain combines TRBV5-1 with TRBJ2-7, with 7 bases fitting TRBD2. CDR3 size: 16 residues. V shed 4 bases and J 3 bases; nucleotides not matched to a gene: 13. The germline CDR1 and CDR2 sequences are SGHRS and YFSETQ.